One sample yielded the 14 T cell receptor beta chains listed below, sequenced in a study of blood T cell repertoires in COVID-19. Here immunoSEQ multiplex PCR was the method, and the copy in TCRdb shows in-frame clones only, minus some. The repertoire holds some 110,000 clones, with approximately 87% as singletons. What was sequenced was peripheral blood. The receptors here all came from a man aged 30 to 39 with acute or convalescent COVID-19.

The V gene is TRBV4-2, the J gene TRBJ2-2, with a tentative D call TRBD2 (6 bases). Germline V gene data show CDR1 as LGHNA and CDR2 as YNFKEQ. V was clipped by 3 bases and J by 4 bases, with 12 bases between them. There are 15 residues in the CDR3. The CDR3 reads CASSQRDRSTGELFF. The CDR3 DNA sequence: TGTGCCAGCAGCCAGCGGGATCGTAGCACCGGGGAGCTGTTTTTT.

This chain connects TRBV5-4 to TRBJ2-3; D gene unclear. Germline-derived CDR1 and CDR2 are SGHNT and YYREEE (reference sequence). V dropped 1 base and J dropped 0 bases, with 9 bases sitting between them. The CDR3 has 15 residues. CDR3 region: CASSLLSTSTDTQYF. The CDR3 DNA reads TGTGCCAGCAGCTTGCTGTCCACTAGCACAGATACGCAGTATTTT.

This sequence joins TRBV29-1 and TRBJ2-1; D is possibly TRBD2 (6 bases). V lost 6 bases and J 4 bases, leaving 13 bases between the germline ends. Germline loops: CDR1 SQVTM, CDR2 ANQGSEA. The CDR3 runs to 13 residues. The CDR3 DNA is TGCAGCGTCCGCCGGGACTTTTACAATGAGCAGTTCTTC. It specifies CSVRRDFYNEQFF.

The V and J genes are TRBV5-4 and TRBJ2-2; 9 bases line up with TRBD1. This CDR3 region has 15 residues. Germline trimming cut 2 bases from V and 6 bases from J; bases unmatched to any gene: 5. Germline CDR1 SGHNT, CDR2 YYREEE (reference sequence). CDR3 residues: CASSFGRDRAGELFF. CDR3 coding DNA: TGTGCCAGCAGCTTTGGCCGGGACAGGGCCGGGGAGCTGTTTTTT.

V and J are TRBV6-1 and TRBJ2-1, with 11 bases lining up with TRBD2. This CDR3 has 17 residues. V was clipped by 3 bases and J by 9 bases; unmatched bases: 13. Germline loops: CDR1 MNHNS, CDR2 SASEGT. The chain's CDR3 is CASSEASGRTPLGEQFF. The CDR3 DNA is TGTGCCAGCAGTGAGGCTAGCGGGAGGACCCCTCTCGGTGAGCAGTTCTTC.

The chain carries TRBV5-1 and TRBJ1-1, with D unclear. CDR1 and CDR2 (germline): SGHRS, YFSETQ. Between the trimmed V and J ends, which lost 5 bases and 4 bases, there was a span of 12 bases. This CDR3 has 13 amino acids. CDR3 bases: TGCGCCAGCAGAATAGTCGGTAGCACTGAAGCTTTCTTT. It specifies CASRIVGSTEAFF.

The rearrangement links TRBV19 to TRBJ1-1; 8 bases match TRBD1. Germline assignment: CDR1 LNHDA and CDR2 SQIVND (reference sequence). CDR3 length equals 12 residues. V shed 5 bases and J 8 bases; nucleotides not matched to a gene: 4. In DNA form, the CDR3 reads TGTGCCAGTAGTTTAAGACAGGGGGAAGCTTTCTTT. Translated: CASSLRQGEAFF.

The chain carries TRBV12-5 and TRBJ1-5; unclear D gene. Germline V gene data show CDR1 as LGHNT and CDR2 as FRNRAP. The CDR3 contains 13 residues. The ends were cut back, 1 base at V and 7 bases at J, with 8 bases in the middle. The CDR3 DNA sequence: TGTGCTAGTGGTTTGGCCACCAGGCAGCCCCAGCATTTT. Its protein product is CASGLATRQPQHF.

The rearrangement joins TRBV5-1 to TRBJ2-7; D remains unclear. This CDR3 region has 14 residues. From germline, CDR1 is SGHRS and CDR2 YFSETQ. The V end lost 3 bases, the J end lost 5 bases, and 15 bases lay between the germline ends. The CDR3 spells CASSYLSYQDEQYF. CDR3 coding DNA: TGCGCCAGCAGCTACCTATCTTACCAGGACGAGCAGTACTTC.

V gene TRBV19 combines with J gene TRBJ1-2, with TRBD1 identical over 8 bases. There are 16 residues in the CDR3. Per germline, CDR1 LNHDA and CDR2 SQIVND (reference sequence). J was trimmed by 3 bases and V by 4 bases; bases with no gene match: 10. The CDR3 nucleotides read TGTGCCAGTAGTAACGTCAGGGGGCCCCTTGACTATGGCTACACCTTC. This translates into CASSNVRGPLDYGYTF.

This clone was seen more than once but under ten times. The CDR3 region is CASSLRGYQPQHF. DNA of the CDR3: TGTGCCAGCAGCTTACGGGGGTACCAGCCCCAGCATTTT. V gene TRBV5-6 combines with J gene TRBJ1-5; D may be TRBD1 (5 bases). V dropped 2 bases and J dropped 7 bases, with 10 bases sitting between them. CDR3 size: 13 residues. The germline V gene encodes CDR1 SGHDT and CDR2 YYEEEE. The complete variable domain, with remaining parts taken from reference TRBV5-6 and TRBJ1-5, reads DAGVTQSPTHLIKTRGQQVTLRCSPKSGHDTVSWYQQALGQGPQFIFQYYEEEERQRGNFPDRFSGHQFPNYSSELNVNALLLGDSALYLCASSLRGYQPQHFGDGTRLSIL.

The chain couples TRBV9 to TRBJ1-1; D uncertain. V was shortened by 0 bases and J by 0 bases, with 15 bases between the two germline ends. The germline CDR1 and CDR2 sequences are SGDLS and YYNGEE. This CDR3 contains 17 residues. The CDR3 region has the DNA TGTGCCAGCAGCGTAGTAGGTTCGGGAGGGATGAACACTGAAGCTTTCTTT. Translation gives CASSVVGSGGMNTEAFF.

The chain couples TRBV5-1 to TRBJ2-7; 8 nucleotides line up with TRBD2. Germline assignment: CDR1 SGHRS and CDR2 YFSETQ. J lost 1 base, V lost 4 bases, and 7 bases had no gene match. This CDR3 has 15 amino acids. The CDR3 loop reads CASSPQGLGSYEQYV. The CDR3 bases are TGCGCCAGCAGCCCCCAGGGACTAGGATCCTACGAGCAGTACGTC.

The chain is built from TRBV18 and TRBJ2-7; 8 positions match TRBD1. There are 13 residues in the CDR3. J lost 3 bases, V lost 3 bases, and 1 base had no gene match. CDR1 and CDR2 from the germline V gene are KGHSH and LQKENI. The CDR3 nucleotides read TGTGCCAGCTCACCTACAGGGGGCTACGAGCAGTACTTC. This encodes CASSPTGGYEQYF.